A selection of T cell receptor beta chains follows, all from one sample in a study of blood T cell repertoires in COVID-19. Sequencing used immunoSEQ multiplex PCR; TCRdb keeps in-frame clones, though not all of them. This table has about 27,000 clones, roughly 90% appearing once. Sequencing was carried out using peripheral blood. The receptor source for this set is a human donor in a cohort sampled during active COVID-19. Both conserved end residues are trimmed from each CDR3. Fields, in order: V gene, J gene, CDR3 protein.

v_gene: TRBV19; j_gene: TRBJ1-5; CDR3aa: ASRGGRGQPQH
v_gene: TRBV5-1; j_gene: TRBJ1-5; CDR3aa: ASSPGTGVSNQPQH
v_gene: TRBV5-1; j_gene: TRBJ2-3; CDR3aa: ASSTLEHDTQY
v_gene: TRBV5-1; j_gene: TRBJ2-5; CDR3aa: ASTKSTGKETQY
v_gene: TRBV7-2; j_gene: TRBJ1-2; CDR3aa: ASSFFKTGTTNYGYT
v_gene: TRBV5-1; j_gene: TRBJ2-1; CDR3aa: ASSLAGPGLAGEQF
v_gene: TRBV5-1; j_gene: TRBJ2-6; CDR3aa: ASSLLSRFRGPGANVLT
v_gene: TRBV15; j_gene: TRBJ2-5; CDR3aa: ATSILNIQETQY
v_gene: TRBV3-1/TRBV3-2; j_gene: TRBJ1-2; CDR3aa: ASSLGGDGYT
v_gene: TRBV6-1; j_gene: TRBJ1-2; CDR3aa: ASSDRRSNYGYT
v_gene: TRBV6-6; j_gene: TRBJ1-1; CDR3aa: ASSYPEGGEAF
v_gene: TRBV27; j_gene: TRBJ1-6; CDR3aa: ASSRADGLALH
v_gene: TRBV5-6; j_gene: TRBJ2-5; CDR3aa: ASSKLGSGETQY
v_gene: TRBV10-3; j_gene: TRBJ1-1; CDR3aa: AIKEAAGNTEAF
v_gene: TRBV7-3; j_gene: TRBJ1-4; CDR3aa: ASSPGGPGEKLF
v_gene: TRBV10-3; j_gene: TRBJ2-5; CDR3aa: AISDYLSRETQY
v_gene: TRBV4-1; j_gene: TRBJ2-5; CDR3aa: ASSQTGLYQETQY
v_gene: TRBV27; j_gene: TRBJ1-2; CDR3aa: ASSRRGGEPSPYT
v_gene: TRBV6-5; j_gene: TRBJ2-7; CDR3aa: ASSYSGTGRNEQY
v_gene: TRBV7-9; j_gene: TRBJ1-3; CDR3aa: ASSLLGATSTIY
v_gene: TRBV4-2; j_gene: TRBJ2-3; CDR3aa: ASSQDGVAGASDTQY
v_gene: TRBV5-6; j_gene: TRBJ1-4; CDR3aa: ASSFGELHEKLF
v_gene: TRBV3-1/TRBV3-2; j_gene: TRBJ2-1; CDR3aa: ASSQDLTSGGDVQF
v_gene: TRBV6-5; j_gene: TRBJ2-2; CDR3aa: ASNPDRDTGELF